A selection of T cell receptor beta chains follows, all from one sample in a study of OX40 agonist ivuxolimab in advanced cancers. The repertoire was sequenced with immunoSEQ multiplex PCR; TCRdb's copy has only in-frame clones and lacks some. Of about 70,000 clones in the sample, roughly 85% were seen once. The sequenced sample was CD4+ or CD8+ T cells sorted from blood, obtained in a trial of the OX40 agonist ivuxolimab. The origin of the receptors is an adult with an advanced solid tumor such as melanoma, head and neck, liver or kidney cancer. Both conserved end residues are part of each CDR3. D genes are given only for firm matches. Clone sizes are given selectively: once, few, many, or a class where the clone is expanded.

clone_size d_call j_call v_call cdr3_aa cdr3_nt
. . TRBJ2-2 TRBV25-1 CASSDVRWPGELFF TGTGCCAGCAGTGATGTGCGCTGGCCCGGGGAGCTGTTTTTT
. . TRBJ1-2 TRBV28 CASSLGQNYGYTF TGTGCCAGCAGTCTTGGACAGAACTATGGCTACACCTTC
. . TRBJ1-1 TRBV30 CAWSRAGKTNTEAFF TGTGCCTGGAGTAGAGCGGGGAAAACGAACACTGAAGCTTTCTTT
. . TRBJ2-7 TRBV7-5 CARSLEAGTEVSYEQYF TGTGCCAGAAGCTTAGAGGCCGGCACAGAAGTTTCCTACGAGCAGTACTTC
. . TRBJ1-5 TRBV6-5 CASSASRGQPQHF TGTGCCAGCAGCGCGTCCCGGGGGCAGCCCCAGCATTTT
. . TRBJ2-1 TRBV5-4 CASSQKGGRNEQFF TGTGCCAGCAGCCAAAAGGGGGGGCGGAATGAGCAGTTCTTC
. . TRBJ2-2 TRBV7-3 CASSREPGELFF TGTGCCAGCAGCCGGGAACCCGGGGAGCTGTTTTTT
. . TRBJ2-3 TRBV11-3 CASSQRAGSDTQYF TGTGCCAGCAGCCAGCGGGCCGGTTCGGATACGCAGTATTTT
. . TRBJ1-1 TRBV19 CASSIGTLNTEAFF TGTGCCAGTAGTATCGGGACACTCAACACTGAAGCTTTCTTT
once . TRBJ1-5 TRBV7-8 CASSLARTVSNQPQHF TGTGCCAGCAGCTTAGCCCGGACGGTTAGCAATCAGCCCCAGCATTTT
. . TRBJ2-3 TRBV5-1 CASSLGLNTDTQYF TGCGCCAGCAGCTTGGGACTAAACACAGATACGCAGTATTTT
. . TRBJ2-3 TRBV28 CASSLTPGTGDTQYF TGTGCCAGCAGTTTGACGCCAGGCACGGGAGATACGCAGTATTTT
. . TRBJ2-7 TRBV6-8 CASRLKRIVLYEQYF TGTGCCAGCAGACTAAAGCGGATTGTTCTATACGAGCAGTACTTC
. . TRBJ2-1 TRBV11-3 CASSYWNEQFF TGTGCCAGCAGCTACTGGAATGAGCAGTTCTTC
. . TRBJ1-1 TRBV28 CASSLPGSIEAFF TGTGCCAGCAGTTTACCAGGATCGATTGAAGCTTTCTTT
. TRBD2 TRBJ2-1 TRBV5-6 CASSLDQRGNNEQFF TGTGCCAGCAGCTTGGACCAGCGGGGGAACAATGAGCAGTTCTTC
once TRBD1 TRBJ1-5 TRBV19 CASRIPGGVNQPQHF TGTGCCAGTAGGATCCCAGGGGGCGTGAATCAGCCCCAGCATTTT
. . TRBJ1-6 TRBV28 CASSPGGYQGSPLHF TGTGCCAGCAGCCCGGGTGGCTACCAGGGCTCACCCCTCCACTTT
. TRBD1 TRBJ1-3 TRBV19 CASSMGQVTGNTIYF TGTGCCAGTAGTATGGGACAGGTAACTGGAAACACCATATATTTT
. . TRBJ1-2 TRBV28 CATLVGVRGDYGYTF TGTGCCACCTTGGTGGGGGTCCGCGGTGACTATGGCTACACCTTC
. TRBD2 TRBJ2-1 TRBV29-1 CSVGGPSGRNEQFF TGCAGCGTTGGAGGGCCTAGCGGGAGGAATGAGCAGTTCTTC
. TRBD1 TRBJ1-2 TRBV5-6 CASSLEGGRGYTF TGTGCCAGCAGCTTGGAAGGGGGCAGGGGCTACACCTTC
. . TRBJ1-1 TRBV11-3 CASSQESSGAFF TGTGCCAGCAGCCAAGAGTCCAGCGGAGCTTTCTTT
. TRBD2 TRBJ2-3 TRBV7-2 CASGLVKTDTQYF TGTGCCAGTGGACTAGTCAAGACAGATACGCAGTATTTT
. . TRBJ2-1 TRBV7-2 CASSFRGQEQFF TGTGCCAGCAGCTTCAGGGGCCAGGAGCAGTTCTTC
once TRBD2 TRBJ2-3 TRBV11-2 CASSLVQRGPTDTQYF TGTGCCAGCAGCTTAGTCCAGCGGGGGCCCACAGATACGCAGTATTTT
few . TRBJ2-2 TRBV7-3 CASSLRGSPNTGELFF TGTGCCAGCAGCTTAAGGGGTTCGCCGAACACCGGGGAGCTGTTTTTT
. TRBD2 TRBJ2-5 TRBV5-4 CASRRGGGASGETQYF TGTGCCAGCAGGAGGGGCGGGGGGGCCTCTGGAGAGACCCAGTACTTC
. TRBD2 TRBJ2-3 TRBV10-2 CATRTSGFSTDTQYF TGCGCCACCAGGACTAGCGGGTTTAGCACAGATACGCAGTATTTT
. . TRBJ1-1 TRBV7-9 CASSLGGSGTEAFF TGTGCCAGCAGCTTAGGGGGGTCCGGCACTGAAGCTTTCTTT
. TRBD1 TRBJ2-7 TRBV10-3 CAISESDRARYEQYF TGTGCCATCAGTGAGTCGGACAGGGCACGCTACGAGCAGTACTTC
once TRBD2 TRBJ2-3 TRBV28 CASSSPWTSGSTDTQYF TGTGCCAGCAGTTCCCCCTGGACTAGCGGGAGCACAGATACGCAGTATTTT
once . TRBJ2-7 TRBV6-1 CASSNSGGGYEQYF TGTGCCAGCAGTAACTCCGGGGGCGGCTACGAGCAGTACTTC